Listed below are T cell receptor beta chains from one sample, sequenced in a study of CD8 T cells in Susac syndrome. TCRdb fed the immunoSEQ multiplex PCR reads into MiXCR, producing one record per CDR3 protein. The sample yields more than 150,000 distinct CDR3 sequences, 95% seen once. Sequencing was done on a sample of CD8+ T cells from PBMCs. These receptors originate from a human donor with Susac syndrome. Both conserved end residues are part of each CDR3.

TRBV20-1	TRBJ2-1	CSARGDGWAGETINEQFF
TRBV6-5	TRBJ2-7	CASSAVPGQILEQYF
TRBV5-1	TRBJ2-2	CASSLALAGTGELFF
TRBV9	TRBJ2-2	CASSVVGGADTGELFF
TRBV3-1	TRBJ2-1	CASSQDRQGYNEQFF
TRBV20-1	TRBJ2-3	CSARPGLEKDTQYF
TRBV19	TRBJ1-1	CASSIGDFSFGNTEAFF
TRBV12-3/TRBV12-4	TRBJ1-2	CASTLLRHGYTF
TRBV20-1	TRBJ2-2	CSARDSRENTGELFF
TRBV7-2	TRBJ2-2	CASRAGGYTGELFF
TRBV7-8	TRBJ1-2	CASSPGAGNYGYTF
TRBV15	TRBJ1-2	CATSRGTALTGAGYTF
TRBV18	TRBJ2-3	CASSLSLDTQYF
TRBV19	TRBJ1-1	CASSIDEAAHTEAFF
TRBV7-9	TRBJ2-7	CASSPSLIPYEQYF
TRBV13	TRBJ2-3	CASSSGLADTDTQYF
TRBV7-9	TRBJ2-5	CASSLRWETQYF
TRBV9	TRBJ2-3	CASSRPGPSSYTDTQYF
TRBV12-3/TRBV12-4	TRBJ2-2	CASSLPGTGELFF
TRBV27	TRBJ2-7	CASSLTATYEQYF
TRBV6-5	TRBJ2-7	CASSTGTAYEQYF
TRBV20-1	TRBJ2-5	CSATGTSGGAQETQYF
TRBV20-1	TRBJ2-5	CSASWTSQETQYF
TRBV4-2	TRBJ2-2	CASSQGAGVGTGELFF
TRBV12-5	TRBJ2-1	CASGPAGGVEQFF
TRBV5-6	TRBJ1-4	CASSPGSYGEKLFF
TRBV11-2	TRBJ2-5	CASSLAGVAETQYF
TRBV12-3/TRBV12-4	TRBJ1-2	CASSTPGKVNYGYTF
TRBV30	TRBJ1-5	CAWRDLSQPQHF
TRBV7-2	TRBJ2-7	CASSSFSADEQYF
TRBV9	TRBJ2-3	CASSEGGTDTQYF
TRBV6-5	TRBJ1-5	CASSYSLVQPQHF
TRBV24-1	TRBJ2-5	CATSDLGTGGTQETQYF
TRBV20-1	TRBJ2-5	CSAPTSPQETQYF
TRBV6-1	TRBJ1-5	CASSEHGSDQPQHF
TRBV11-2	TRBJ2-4	CASSSGQLRGNIQYF
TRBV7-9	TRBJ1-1	CASSPRDSYPNTEAFF
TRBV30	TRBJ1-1	CAWSRMNTEAFF
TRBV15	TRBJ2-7	CATSNHGRVYEQYF
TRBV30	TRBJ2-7	CAWSLSGEQYF
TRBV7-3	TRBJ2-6	CASSSQTGTGVFSGANVLTF
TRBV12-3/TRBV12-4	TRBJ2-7	CASSLNQGYEQYF
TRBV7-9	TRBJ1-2	CASSFSDSHYGYTF
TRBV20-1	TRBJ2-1	CSARDASGGRSEQFF
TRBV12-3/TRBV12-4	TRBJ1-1	CASSPWTGDPTYNTEAFF